A selection of T cell receptor beta chains follows, all from one sample in a study of blood T cells in healthy people across ages. TCRdb reprocessed the 5' RACE reads via MiXCR and lists one record per CDR3 protein. In the table there are more than 650,000 distinct CDR3 sequences, about a fifth of which are singletons. Specimen: blood. These TCRs come from a man between 70 and 80 years old in good health. The CDR3 runs from the conserved cysteine through the conserved F or W. Each record gives: CDR3 protein, clone size, V gene. Expanded clones get a size class; other rows say once, few or many, or leave the size out.

CASSESWRYQTGANVLTF - TRBV10-2
CASTPGATNEKLFF - TRBV12-3/TRBV12-4
CASSLSGVNAGNTIYF - TRBV5-6
CASSLSSGRLIDTQYF - TRBV27
CASSLMTGPGFYEQYF - TRBV18
CSARPYNEQFF many TRBV20-1
CASRLGGTSRNEQFF many TRBV5-5
CASSLGPAGGSETQYF - TRBV7-2
CASTSEGRPLHF - TRBV19
CASGLSRYPGQPNTQAFF - TRBV12-5
CASSIGTGAQPQHF - TRBV19
CSVEERAGLSSYNEQFF few TRBV29-1
CASSLGGEDGKLFF - TRBV7-9
CASSHGDGDRNIQYF few TRBV4-3
CASSSGQVFGGYTF - TRBV12-3/TRBV12-4
CSATVSLNEQFF few TRBV20-1
CASRHRGRSRNYGYTF - TRBV6-5
CASRNGSSTGNEQFF few TRBV5-1
CSQLGAGATDTQYF - TRBV20-1
CASSPADRTSEKLFF few TRBV5-1
CASSGRVSPYNEQFF few TRBV7-3